This is a list of T cell receptor beta chains from one sample in a study of T cell changes during pregnancy in multiple sclerosis. Here immunoSEQ multiplex PCR was the method, and the copy in TCRdb shows in-frame clones only, minus some. The table lists around 85,000 clones, approximately 91% of them singletons. The sample was PBMCs, taken in the first trimester of pregnancy. The origin of the receptors is a female donor in good health, serving as a control in a pregnancy study. Some clones in this sample may be carry-over from other donors' samples. CDR3s include the opening cysteine and the closing phenylalanine or tryptophan. Each record gives: V gene, D gene, clone size, J gene, CDR3 DNA, CDR3 protein. A D gene is named only where the DNA matches it firmly. The listing skips clone size in some rows; elsewhere it reads once, few, many or a size class.

v_call: TRBV29-1; d_call: TRBD1; clone_size: .; j_call: TRBJ1-4; cdr3_nt: TGCAGCGTTGGGACAGGGGATAAAGAAAAACTGTTTTTT; cdr3_aa: CSVGTGDKEKLFF
v_call: TRBV5-1; d_call: .; clone_size: .; j_call: TRBJ2-7; cdr3_nt: TGCGCCAGCAGCTTGGCCGGGAGCGAGCAGTACTTC; cdr3_aa: CASSLAGSEQYF
v_call: TRBV19; d_call: .; clone_size: .; j_call: TRBJ1-1; cdr3_nt: TGTGCCAGTAGGAAACAGGGTTCCATGAACACTGAAGCTTTCTTT; cdr3_aa: CASRKQGSMNTEAFF
v_call: TRBV4-3; d_call: .; clone_size: .; j_call: TRBJ2-1; cdr3_nt: TGCGCCAGCAGCCAAGCCCTAGCAACTAAAGGGAATGAGCAGTTCTTC; cdr3_aa: CASSQALATKGNEQFF
v_call: TRBV5-8; d_call: TRBD2; clone_size: .; j_call: TRBJ2-7; cdr3_nt: TGTGCCAGCAGCTCCCTTCCGGTAGCGGGGCTCTACGAGCAGTACTTC; cdr3_aa: CASSSLPVAGLYEQYF
v_call: TRBV7-6; d_call: .; clone_size: .; j_call: TRBJ1-6; cdr3_nt: TGTGCCAGCAGCTCACCGCAACCAGGGGTACCCCTCCACTTT; cdr3_aa: CASSSPQPGVPLHF
v_call: TRBV6-5; d_call: .; clone_size: .; j_call: TRBJ1-3; cdr3_nt: TGTGCCAGCACGGAGGGCGGACAACCTGGAAACACCATATATTTT; cdr3_aa: CASTEGGQPGNTIYF
v_call: TRBV28; d_call: TRBD2; clone_size: .; j_call: TRBJ2-5; cdr3_nt: TGTGCCACCGGGACTAGCGGGAGGAAGACCCAGTACTTC; cdr3_aa: CATGTSGRKTQYF
v_call: TRBV6-5; d_call: .; clone_size: .; j_call: TRBJ1-2; cdr3_nt: TGTGCCAGCAGTTACGGGCAGCGGATAGGCTACACCTTC; cdr3_aa: CASSYGQRIGYTF
v_call: TRBV5-5; d_call: TRBD1; clone_size: .; j_call: TRBJ1-5; cdr3_nt: TGTGCCAGCAGCATGGGACAGGGATTAGGGAGCAATCAGCCCCAGCATTTT; cdr3_aa: CASSMGQGLGSNQPQHF
v_call: TRBV28; d_call: .; clone_size: once; j_call: TRBJ2-7; cdr3_nt: TGTGCCAGCAGTGGACAGGGAGGGTCCTACGAGCAGTACTTC; cdr3_aa: CASSGQGGSYEQYF
v_call: TRBV6-6; d_call: .; clone_size: .; j_call: TRBJ1-3; cdr3_nt: TGTGCCAGCGCTCGGGGGGCCTCTGGAAACACCATATATTTT; cdr3_aa: CASARGASGNTIYF
v_call: TRBV13; d_call: .; clone_size: once; j_call: TRBJ1-6; cdr3_nt: TGTGCCAGCAGCCGATTTGACTTACCGGGGGGCTCCTATAATTCACCCCTCCACTTT; cdr3_aa: CASSRFDLPGGSYNSPLHF
v_call: TRBV9; d_call: .; clone_size: once; j_call: TRBJ2-2; cdr3_nt: TGTGCCAGCAGCGTAGGGACAGTGAACACCGGGGAGCTGTTTTTT; cdr3_aa: CASSVGTVNTGELFF
v_call: TRBV10-3; d_call: .; clone_size: .; j_call: TRBJ1-5; cdr3_nt: TGTGCCATCAGTGAGTCGAAACCCAGGGGAGACCAGCCCCAGCATTTT; cdr3_aa: CAISESKPRGDQPQHF
v_call: TRBV5-6; d_call: .; clone_size: .; j_call: TRBJ2-7; cdr3_nt: TGTGCCAGCAGCGGCGGGACAGAGGGTCCAACCTACGAGCAGTACTTC; cdr3_aa: CASSGGTEGPTYEQYF
v_call: TRBV4-1; d_call: .; clone_size: few; j_call: TRBJ2-5; cdr3_nt: TGCGCCAGCAGCCAAGATAGGCGGGGTACTCTCCAAGAGACCCAGTACTTC; cdr3_aa: CASSQDRRGTLQETQYF
v_call: TRBV9; d_call: .; clone_size: .; j_call: TRBJ2-2; cdr3_nt: TGTGCCAGCAGCGTAGAATACGGGGAGCTGTTTTTT; cdr3_aa: CASSVEYGELFF
v_call: TRBV27; d_call: .; clone_size: once; j_call: TRBJ1-1; cdr3_nt: TGTGCCAGCACCATTTCCGGGATGAACACTGAAGCTTTCTTT; cdr3_aa: CASTISGMNTEAFF
v_call: TRBV7-7; d_call: .; clone_size: .; j_call: TRBJ2-2; cdr3_nt: TGTGCTAGCAGCTCACCAGACACCGGGGAGCTGTTTTTT; cdr3_aa: CASSSPDTGELFF
v_call: TRBV14; d_call: .; clone_size: .; j_call: TRBJ2-1; cdr3_nt: TGTGCCAGCAGCCAAGACAGGCTAGCGTATGAGCAGTTCTTC; cdr3_aa: CASSQDRLAYEQFF
v_call: TRBV27; d_call: TRBD2; clone_size: few; j_call: TRBJ2-3; cdr3_nt: TGTGCCAGCAGTTTTTCCGGGAGCGGGGGGGGTACAGATACGCAGTATTTT; cdr3_aa: CASSFSGSGGGTDTQYF
v_call: TRBV27; d_call: .; clone_size: .; j_call: TRBJ2-3; cdr3_nt: TGTGCCAGCAGTTTAGCGGGACTCACAGATACGCAGTATTTT; cdr3_aa: CASSLAGLTDTQYF
v_call: TRBV2; d_call: TRBD1; clone_size: .; j_call: TRBJ1-6; cdr3_nt: TGTGCCAGCAGTGATTTGGGCAGGGGGCTAAATTCACCCCTCCACTTT; cdr3_aa: CASSDLGRGLNSPLHF
v_call: TRBV18; d_call: .; clone_size: .; j_call: TRBJ1-5; cdr3_nt: TGTGCCAGCTCACCAGAGAGCAATCAGCCCCAGCATTTT; cdr3_aa: CASSPESNQPQHF
v_call: TRBV7-9; d_call: TRBD1; clone_size: .; j_call: TRBJ1-2; cdr3_nt: TGTGCCAGCAGCTCACCGGGACAGGGGGGTGTCGACTATGGCTACACCTTC; cdr3_aa: CASSSPGQGGVDYGYTF
v_call: TRBV27; d_call: .; clone_size: once; j_call: TRBJ1-2; cdr3_nt: TGTGCCAGCAGTCTAATGGCCCAAGGAGGTCTTGAAGGCTACACCTTC; cdr3_aa: CASSLMAQGGLEGYTF
v_call: TRBV14; d_call: TRBD1; clone_size: .; j_call: TRBJ2-7; cdr3_nt: TGTGCCAGCAGCCAAGGGACAGGGAATAACTTCATCTACGAGCAGTACTTC; cdr3_aa: CASSQGTGNNFIYEQYF
v_call: TRBV13; d_call: .; clone_size: .; j_call: TRBJ2-1; cdr3_nt: TGTGCCAGCAGCCCTAGAGGTGTCTCCTACAATGAGCAGTTCTTC; cdr3_aa: CASSPRGVSYNEQFF
v_call: TRBV11-2; d_call: TRBD1; clone_size: .; j_call: TRBJ2-5; cdr3_nt: TGTGCCAGCAGCCCCTCGACAGGGGAGACCCAGTACTTC; cdr3_aa: CASSPSTGETQYF
v_call: TRBV2; d_call: .; clone_size: .; j_call: TRBJ1-6; cdr3_nt: TGTGCCAGCTCCTCGCTGGGGGCCGATTCACCCCTCCACTTT; cdr3_aa: CASSSLGADSPLHF
v_call: TRBV27; d_call: TRBD1; clone_size: .; j_call: TRBJ1-1; cdr3_nt: TGTGCCAGCAGGGAACAGGGGATTCAGGGTGAAGCTTTCTTT; cdr3_aa: CASREQGIQGEAFF
v_call: TRBV28; d_call: .; clone_size: .; j_call: TRBJ2-5; cdr3_nt: TGTGCCAGCACCTACGGACAAGCAGGTCGGAATAGAGAGACCCAGTACTTC; cdr3_aa: CASTYGQAGRNRETQYF
v_call: TRBV4-3; d_call: TRBD1; clone_size: once; j_call: TRBJ1-6; cdr3_nt: TGCGCCAGCAGCTACTCCGGGACAGATCCTAATTCACCCCTCCACTTT; cdr3_aa: CASSYSGTDPNSPLHF
v_call: TRBV6-5; d_call: TRBD1; clone_size: .; j_call: TRBJ1-2; cdr3_nt: TGTGCCAGCAGTTTCCGGGACAGGAACTATGGCTACACCTTC; cdr3_aa: CASSFRDRNYGYTF
v_call: TRBV14; d_call: .; clone_size: .; j_call: TRBJ1-4; cdr3_nt: TGTGCCAGCAGCCCGTTCGGAGAGGCTAATGAAAAACTGTTTTTT; cdr3_aa: CASSPFGEANEKLFF
v_call: TRBV28; d_call: TRBD2; clone_size: .; j_call: TRBJ2-2; cdr3_nt: TGTGCCACCTCTAGCGGGGGGGCGAACACCGGGGAGCTGTTTTTT; cdr3_aa: CATSSGGANTGELFF
v_call: TRBV2; d_call: .; clone_size: once; j_call: TRBJ2-5; cdr3_nt: TGTGCCAGCAGTCATCCCGGGTACCAAGAGACCCAGTACTTC; cdr3_aa: CASSHPGYQETQYF
v_call: TRBV5-5; d_call: TRBD1; clone_size: .; j_call: TRBJ2-1; cdr3_nt: TGTGCCAGCAGCCCCTGGACAGGGGAATACAATGAGCAGTTCTTC; cdr3_aa: CASSPWTGEYNEQFF
v_call: TRBV10-3; d_call: .; clone_size: .; j_call: TRBJ1-6; cdr3_nt: TGTGCCATCAGGGACCGGGCGGGGATTTCACCCCTCCACTTT; cdr3_aa: CAIRDRAGISPLHF
v_call: TRBV10-3; d_call: .; clone_size: .; j_call: TRBJ2-5; cdr3_nt: TGTGCCATCGCGGAAGATGCGGGCCAAGAGACCCAGTACTTC; cdr3_aa: CAIAEDAGQETQYF
v_call: TRBV6-6; d_call: TRBD1; clone_size: .; j_call: TRBJ2-2; cdr3_nt: TGTGCCAGCAGGAAGGAGACAGGGCGAACCGGGGAGCTGTTTTTT; cdr3_aa: CASRKETGRTGELFF